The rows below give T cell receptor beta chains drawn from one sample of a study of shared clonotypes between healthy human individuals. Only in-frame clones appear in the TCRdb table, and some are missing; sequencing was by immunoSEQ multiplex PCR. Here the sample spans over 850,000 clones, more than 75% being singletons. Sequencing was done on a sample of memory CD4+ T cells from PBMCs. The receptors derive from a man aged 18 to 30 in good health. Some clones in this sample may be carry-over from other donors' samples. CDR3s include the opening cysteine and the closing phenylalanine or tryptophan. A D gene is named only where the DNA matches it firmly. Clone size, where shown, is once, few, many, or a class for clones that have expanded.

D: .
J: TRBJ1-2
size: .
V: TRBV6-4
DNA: TGTGCCAGCAGAGCACAGGGTTCCGGCTACACCTTC
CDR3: CASRAQGSGYTF

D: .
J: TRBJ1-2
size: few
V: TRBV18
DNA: TGTGCCAGCTCACCGAATCGGGACAACGGCTATGGCTACACCTTC
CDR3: CASSPNRDNGYGYTF

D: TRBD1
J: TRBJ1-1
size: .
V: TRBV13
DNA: TGTGCCAGCAGTTACAGGGGTAACACTGAAGCTTTCTTT
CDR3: CASSYRGNTEAFF

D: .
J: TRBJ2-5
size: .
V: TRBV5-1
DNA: TGCGCCAGCGAAACTGGGATTTCGGGAGAGACCCAGTACTTC
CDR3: CASETGISGETQYF

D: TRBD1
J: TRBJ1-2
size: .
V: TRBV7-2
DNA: TGTGCCAGCAGCACCTACAGGGGCGCGAGCTATAGCTACACCTTC
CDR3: CASSTYRGASYSYTF

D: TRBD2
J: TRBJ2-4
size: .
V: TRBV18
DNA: TGTGCCAGCTCACCCCCGGGACTAGCGGGAGGAAACATTCAGTACTTC
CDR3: CASSPPGLAGGNIQYF

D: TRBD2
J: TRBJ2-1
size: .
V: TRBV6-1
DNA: TGTGCCAGCACCGGGAGGGCTGAGTACAATGAGCAGTTCTTC
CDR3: CASTGRAEYNEQFF

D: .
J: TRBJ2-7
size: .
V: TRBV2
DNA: TGTGCCAGCAGTAGGACAGAGCTTTCCGAGCAGTACTTC
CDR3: CASSRTELSEQYF

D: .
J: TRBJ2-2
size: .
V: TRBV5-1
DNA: TGCGCCAGCAGCAGGAAATCGAACACCGGGGAGCTGTTTTTT
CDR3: CASSRKSNTGELFF

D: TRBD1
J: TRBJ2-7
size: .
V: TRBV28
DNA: TGTGCCAGCAGTCCCGGGGGGTGGGACAGGGGAACCTACGAGCAGTACTTC
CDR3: CASSPGGWDRGTYEQYF

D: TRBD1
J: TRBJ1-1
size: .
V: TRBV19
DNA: TGTGCCACGAAAAAAGCCCCGGGACAGGGTAACACTGAAGCTTTCTTT
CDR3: CATKKAPGQGNTEAFF

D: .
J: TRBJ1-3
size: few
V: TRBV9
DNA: TGTGCCAGCAGCCCCCGACAGGATACCTCTGGAAACACCATATATTTT
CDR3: CASSPRQDTSGNTIYF

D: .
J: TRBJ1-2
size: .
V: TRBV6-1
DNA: TGTGCCAGCAGTACAGGGCCACTTCTTGGCTACACCTTC
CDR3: CASSTGPLLGYTF

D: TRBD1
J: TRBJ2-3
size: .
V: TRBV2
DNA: TGTGCCAGCAGTGAGACCGGGACAGAAAACACAGATACGCAGTATTTT
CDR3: CASSETGTENTDTQYF

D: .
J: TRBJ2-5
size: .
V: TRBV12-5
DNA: TGTGCTAGTGCTCGGTTCCAAGAGACCCAGTACTTC
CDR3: CASARFQETQYF

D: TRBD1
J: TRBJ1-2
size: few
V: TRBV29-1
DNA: TGCAGCGTTGTCCCGACAGGGGACTATGGCTACACCTTC
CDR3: CSVVPTGDYGYTF

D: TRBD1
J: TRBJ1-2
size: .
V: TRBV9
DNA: TGTGCCAGCAGCGTAGCGAGAGGGACAGATCTAGACTATGGCTACACCTTC
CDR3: CASSVARGTDLDYGYTF

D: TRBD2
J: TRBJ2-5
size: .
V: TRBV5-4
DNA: TGTGCCAGCAGCTTGGTATTTGGGTCTAGCGGGGACTGGGAGACCCAGTACTTC
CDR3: CASSLVFGSSGDWETQYF

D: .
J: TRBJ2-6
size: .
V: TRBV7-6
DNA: TGTGCCAGCAGCCCGACGTCGTGGCAGGGACTCTCTGGGGCCAACGTCCTGACTTTC
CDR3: CASSPTSWQGLSGANVLTF

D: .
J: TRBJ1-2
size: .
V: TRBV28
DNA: TGTGCCAGCCTGGGACCTAGGAAAAACTATGGCTACACCTTC
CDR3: CASLGPRKNYGYTF

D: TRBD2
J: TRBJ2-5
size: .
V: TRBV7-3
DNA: TGTGCCAGCAGCTCCGGACTAGCGGGAGTTCAGGAGACCCAGTACTTC
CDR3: CASSSGLAGVQETQYF

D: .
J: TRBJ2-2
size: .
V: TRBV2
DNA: TGTGCCACCAATACAGAGGGGGCCGGGGAGCTGTTTTTT
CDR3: CATNTEGAGELFF

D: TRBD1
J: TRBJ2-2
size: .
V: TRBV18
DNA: TGTGCCAGCTCACCACCGGGGACAGGGTCAACCGGGGAGCTGTTTTTT
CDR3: CASSPPGTGSTGELFF

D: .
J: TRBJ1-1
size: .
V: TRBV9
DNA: TGTGCCAGCAGCGTAGCTGGTTTCGGTCAGTCTCTCACTGAAGCTTTCTTT
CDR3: CASSVAGFGQSLTEAFF

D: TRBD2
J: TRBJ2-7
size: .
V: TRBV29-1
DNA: TGCAGCGTTGATCGGGCGGGAGGCTACGAGCAGTACTTC
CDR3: CSVDRAGGYEQYF

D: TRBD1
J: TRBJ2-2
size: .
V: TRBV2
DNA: TGTGCCAGCAAAGGGACAGCGAAGGTCAGGGAGCTGTTTTTT
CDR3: CASKGTAKVRELFF

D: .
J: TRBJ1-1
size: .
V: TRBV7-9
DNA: TGTGCCAGCAGCTTAGTTGGACAAAGGAACACTGAAGCTTTCTTT
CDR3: CASSLVGQRNTEAFF

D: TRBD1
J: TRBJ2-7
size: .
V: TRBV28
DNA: TGTGCCACTTCTTTTCGGGGGACAGGCCGAGACGAGCAGTACTTC
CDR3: CATSFRGTGRDEQYF

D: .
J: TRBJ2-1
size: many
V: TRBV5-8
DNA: TGTGCCAGCAGCCGCTTAAAAGCCTACAATGAGCAGTTCTTC
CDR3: CASSRLKAYNEQFF

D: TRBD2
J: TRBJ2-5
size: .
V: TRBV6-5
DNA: TGTGCCAGCAGTGGGACTACCCAAGAGACCCAGTACTTC
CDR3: CASSGTTQETQYF

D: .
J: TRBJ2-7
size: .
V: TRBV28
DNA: TGTGCCAGCAACTCTAGATCGTCCTCAGGGACACTAAACGAGCAGTACTTC
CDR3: CASNSRSSSGTLNEQYF

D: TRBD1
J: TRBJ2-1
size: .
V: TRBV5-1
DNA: TGCGCCAGCAGCTTGGGGCCAGGGGGCAAGTACAATGAGCAGTTCTTC
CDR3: CASSLGPGGKYNEQFF

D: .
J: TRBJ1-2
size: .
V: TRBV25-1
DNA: TGTGCCAGCAGTGGGGGGGACGGAGTGGAGTATGGCTACACCTTC
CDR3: CASSGGDGVEYGYTF

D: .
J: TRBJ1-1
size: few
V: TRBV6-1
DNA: TGTGCCAGCAGTGGGCGACAGGCATCGAGGGCGTACACTGAAGCTTTCTTT
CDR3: CASSGRQASRAYTEAFF

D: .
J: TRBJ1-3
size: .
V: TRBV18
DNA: TGTGCCAGCTCGCAACAGGGACGGAGTGGAAACACCATATATTTT
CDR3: CASSQQGRSGNTIYF